A selection of T cell receptor beta chains follows, all from one sample in a study of cytomegalovirus exposure and HLA in healthy donors. Sequencing used immunoSEQ multiplex PCR; TCRdb keeps in-frame clones, though not all of them. The sample table includes around 130,000 clones. The sample comprised PBMCs. Every receptor here comes from a woman between 35 and 50 years old in good health and CMV-seronegative. Each CDR3 is given with its conserved first and last residue. The D gene is left open where the match is weak. Part of the rows lack a size; the others show once, few, many or a class for expanded clones.

j_call | clone_size | d_call | v_call | cdr3_aa | cdr3_nt
TRBJ1-5 | - | - | TRBV4-1 | CASSHARDTNQPQHF | TGCGCCAGCAGCCACGCACGGGACACCAATCAGCCCCAGCATTTT
TRBJ2-5 | - | TRBD2 | TRBV12-5 | CASGLGDYQETQYF | TGTGCTAGTGGTTTGGGGGACTATCAAGAGACCCAGTACTTC
TRBJ1-3 | - | - | TRBV4-1 | CASSQDGGYRPGNTIYF | TGCGCCAGCAGCCAAGATGGAGGGTATCGACCTGGAAACACCATATATTTT
TRBJ2-5 | - | TRBD2 | TRBV10-2 | CASSELAGAKTQYF | TGCGCCAGCAGTGAGTTAGCGGGGGCGAAGACCCAGTACTTC
TRBJ1-5 | - | - | TRBV19 | CASSIREGQPQHF | TGTGCCAGTAGTATCAGGGAAGGTCAGCCCCAGCATTTT
TRBJ2-1 | - | TRBD1 | TRBV28 | CASSLGTVQFF | TGTGCCAGCAGTTTGGGGACAGTGCAGTTCTTC
TRBJ2-1 | - | TRBD1 | TRBV7-2 | CASSAGGSKYNEQFF | TGTGCCAGCAGCGCAGGGGGCTCAAAATACAATGAGCAGTTCTTC
TRBJ1-6 | - | TRBD1 | TRBV5-5 | CASSSTGNSPLHF | TGTGCCAGCAGCTCGACAGGGAATTCACCCCTCCACTTT
TRBJ1-1 | - | - | TRBV6-6 | CASSRGLRLGEAFF | TGTGCCAGCAGTCGGGGGTTACGCTTAGGTGAAGCTTTCTTT
TRBJ2-3 | - | TRBD2 | TRBV5-6 | CASSLVGLAGADTQYF | TGTGCCAGCAGCTTGGTCGGTCTAGCGGGGGCAGATACGCAGTATTTT
TRBJ1-1 | - | - | TRBV13 | CASSLGGQNTEAFF | TGTGCCAGCAGCTTAGGGGGACAGAACACTGAAGCTTTCTTT
TRBJ2-5 | - | - | TRBV7-9 | CASSLSGRETQYF | TGTGCCAGCAGCTTATCGGGGAGGGAGACCCAGTACTTC
TRBJ1-2 | - | - | TRBV15 | CATSRDPGGAYGYTF | TGTGCCACCAGCAGAGACCCTGGGGGGGCCTATGGCTACACCTTC
TRBJ1-3 | - | - | TRBV18 | CASSPAGGGNTIYF | TGTGCCAGCTCACCTGCGGGGGGCGGAAACACCATATATTTT
TRBJ1-1 | - | - | TRBV6-5 | CLIYRQRGEAFF | TGCCTCATTTACAGGCAAAGGGGTGAAGCTTTCTTT
TRBJ2-1 | - | - | TRBV9 | CASSVEYQIYNEQFF | TGTGCCAGCAGCGTAGAGTACCAGATTTACAATGAGCAGTTCTTC
TRBJ1-4 | - | - | TRBV4-2 | CASSQMGEKLFF | TGTGCCAGCAGCCAAATGGGCGAAAAACTGTTTTTT
TRBJ2-1 | - | TRBD2 | TRBV4-2 | CASSQGTSGGYNEQFF | TGTGCCAGCAGCCAGGGTACTAGCGGGGGCTACAATGAGCAGTTCTTC
TRBJ1-1 | - | TRBD1 | TRBV6-5 | CASRRGTANTEAFF | TGTGCCAGCAGGAGGGGGACAGCGAACACTGAAGCTTTCTTT
TRBJ1-2 | - | - | TRBV14 | CASSRGQPLRGYTF | TGTGCCAGCAGCCGTGGGCAACCCCTCAGGGGCTACACCTTC
TRBJ1-6 | - | - | TRBV18 | CASSPNRDSPLHF | TGTGCCAGCTCACCGAACAGGGATTCACCCCTCCACTTT
TRBJ1-1 | - | - | TRBV5-1 | CASSWGGNTEAFF | TGCGCCAGCAGCTGGGGGGGTAACACTGAAGCTTTCTTT
TRBJ2-2 | - | - | TRBV4-1 | CASSQLTLSTGELFF | TGCGCCAGCAGCCAATTGACACTTAGCACCGGGGAGCTGTTTTTT
TRBJ1-3 | - | - | TRBV19 | CASSERASGNTIYF | TGTGCCAGTAGTGAGCGGGCCTCCGGAAACACCATATATTTT
TRBJ1-1 | - | - | TRBV9 | CASSVGFRSTEAFF | TGTGCCAGCAGCGTAGGTTTTCGGTCCACTGAAGCTTTCTTT
TRBJ2-2 | - | TRBD1 | TRBV5-1 | CASSGTGSPNTGELFF | TGCGCCAGCAGCGGGACAGGGTCCCCGAACACCGGGGAGCTGTTTTTT
TRBJ1-1 | - | - | TRBV6-5 | CASSTEPTEAFF | TGTGCCAGCAGTACAGAGCCCACTGAAGCTTTCTTT
TRBJ2-2 | - | - | TRBV11-1 | CASSFQDYAGELFF | TGTGCCAGCAGCTTTCAGGACTACGCCGGGGAGCTGTTTTTT
TRBJ1-1 | - | TRBD1 | TRBV5-1 | CASSSGQGRVNTEAFF | TGCGCCAGCAGCTCAGGACAGGGTCGAGTGAACACTGAAGCTTTCTTT
TRBJ1-1 | - | - | TRBV6-4 | CASRAGESNTEAFF | TGTGCCAGCAGAGCAGGGGAGTCGAACACTGAAGCTTTCTTT
TRBJ1-3 | - | - | TRBV6-5 | CASANRRNTIYF | TGTGCCAGTGCCAACAGACGGAACACCATATATTTT
TRBJ1-6 | - | TRBD1 | TRBV15 | CATSRAQGNSPLHF | TGTGCCACCAGCAGAGCACAGGGGAATTCACCCCTCCACTTT
TRBJ1-1 | - | - | TRBV28 | CASPGPGIGGTEAFF | TGTGCCAGCCCCGGACCGGGAATTGGAGGCACTGAAGCTTTCTTT
TRBJ1-2 | - | TRBD1 | TRBV27 | CASRLTGGYGYTF | TGTGCCAGCAGACTCACAGGGGGCTATGGCTACACCTTC
TRBJ1-4 | - | - | TRBV28 | CASRNQGPVWEKLFF | TGTGCCAGCAGGAACCAGGGGCCTGTGTGGGAAAAACTGTTTTTT
TRBJ1-4 | - | - | TRBV4-2 | CASSQDLRSNEKLFF | TGTGCCAGCAGCCAAGATCTTCGGAGTAATGAAAAACTGTTTTTT
TRBJ1-6 | - | - | TRBV28 | CASSVAVPPLHF | TGTGCCAGCAGTGTAGCCGTGCCACCCCTCCACTTT
TRBJ1-1 | - | - | TRBV28 | CASRVPRNTEAFF | TGTGCCAGCAGAGTCCCGCGGAACACTGAAGCTTTCTTT
TRBJ2-3 | - | - | TRBV10-3 | CAISEILADTQYF | TGTGCCATCAGTGAGATACTAGCAGATACGCAGTATTTT
TRBJ1-2 | - | - | TRBV7-9 | CASSRAGALGRYGYTF | TGTGCCAGCAGCCGTGCGGGGGCGTTGGGTCGGTATGGCTACACCTTC
TRBJ2-5 | - | TRBD1 | TRBV4-2 | CASSQIDRGQETQYF | TGTGCCAGCAGCCAAATAGACAGGGGGCAGGAGACCCAGTACTTC
TRBJ2-7 | - | - | TRBV7-2 | CASSLAPTSSYEQYF | TGTGCCAGCAGCTTAGCACCCACGAGCTCCTACGAGCAGTACTTC
TRBJ1-4 | - | - | TRBV5-4 | CASSVQGMGEKLFF | TGTGCCAGCAGCGTACAGGGAATGGGTGAAAAACTGTTTTTT
TRBJ2-7 | - | TRBD2 | TRBV7-9 | CASSILAGSSYEQYF | TGTGCCAGCAGTATACTAGCGGGGTCGTCCTACGAGCAGTACTTC
TRBJ2-1 | - | - | TRBV29-1 | CSVDPLGLLYNEQFF | TGCAGCGTTGATCCTTTGGGACTTCTATACAATGAGCAGTTCTTC
TRBJ2-1 | - | TRBD2 | TRBV7-3 | CASSLTGGINNEQFF | TGTGCCAGCAGCCTAACGGGGGGGATAAACAATGAGCAGTTCTTC
TRBJ2-2 | - | TRBD2 | TRBV9 | CASSAVTAGGPGTGELFF | TGTGCCAGCAGCGCCGTGACAGCGGGGGGCCCGGGCACCGGGGAGCTGTTTTTT
TRBJ1-2 | - | - | TRBV5-4 | CASSPRDTEVRGYTF | TGTGCCAGCAGCCCGAGGGACACCGAAGTTCGGGGCTACACCTTC
TRBJ1-2 | - | TRBD1 | TRBV7-2 | CASSLLSDRGYGYTF | TGTGCCAGCAGCCTCCTTTCGGACAGGGGCTATGGCTACACCTTC
TRBJ1-3 | - | - | TRBV18 | CASSPPQGGNTIYF | TGTGCCAGCTCACCACCACAGGGAGGAAACACCATATATTTT
TRBJ1-1 | - | - | TRBV5-1 | CASFQDTNTEAFF | TGCGCCAGCTTCCAAGACACTAACACTGAAGCTTTCTTT
TRBJ2-2 | - | - | TRBV18 | CASSLSISGTGGELFF | TGTGCCAGCTCACTTTCCATCAGTGGTACGGGCGGGGAGCTGTTTTTT
TRBJ2-2 | - | TRBD2 | TRBV6-4 | CASSRSGRGSNTGELFF | TGTGCCAGCAGTCGCTCCGGGCGGGGGAGCAACACCGGGGAGCTGTTTTTT
TRBJ1-2 | - | - | TRBV28 | CASSFGGHPVRGYTF | TGTGCCAGCAGTTTTGGGGGACACCCCGTACGTGGCTACACCTTC
TRBJ2-3 | - | TRBD2 | TRBV5-1 | CASSLETSGGTDTQYF | TGCGCCAGCAGCTTGGAGACTAGCGGGGGCACAGATACGCAGTATTTT
TRBJ1-3 | - | TRBD1 | TRBV14 | CASSPGDRGSGNTIYF | TGTGCCAGCAGCCCAGGGGACAGGGGGTCCGGAAACACCATATATTTT
TRBJ1-5 | - | TRBD1 | TRBV5-4 | CASSLGQGRGPQHF | TGTGCCAGCAGCCTTGGACAGGGACGCGGGCCCCAGCATTTT
TRBJ1-3 | medium-sized | - | TRBV7-8 | CASSPNSWTGNTIYF | TGTGCCAGCAGCCCCAACAGTTGGACTGGAAACACCATATATTTT